Sequencing of this TCR beta chain was carried out in a study of blood T cell repertoires in COVID-19. In the study overall: Sites in the United States, Italy and Spain provided acute and convalescent COVID-19 samples.

Trimming pared 0 bases from V and 5 bases from J, leaving 12 bases between. This CDR3 has 16 amino acids. Per the germline V gene, CDR1 is SGHRS and CDR2 is YFSETQ. Libraries were prepared by immunoSEQ multiplex PCR; TCRdb keeps only in-frame clonotypes and omits some of them. The table shows 85,000 to 120,000 clones, with approximately 84% occurring only once. This rearrangement joins TRBV5-1 to TRBJ1-6; perhaps TRBD1 as D (5 bases). Source material: peripheral blood. The sequence was obtained from a middle-aged man with active or convalescent COVID-19. DNA for the CDR3: TGCGCCAGCAGCTTGGCCAAAGGCAGGGATAATTCACCCCTCCACTTT. Protein product: CASSLAKGRDNSPLHF.